These 21 T cell receptor beta chains were all obtained from the same sample, sequenced in a study of T cells expressing NK-cell markers. TCRdb re-called the 5' RACE reads, yielding one record per CDR3 amino acid sequence without DNA. Its table lists over 200,000 distinct CDR3 sequences. Material for sequencing was blood T cells: a sorted CD56 or NKG2C T cell subset, CD4+ or CD8+ T cells, or bulk PBMC T cells (not recorded which). The receptors stem from a man in his late teens or twenties in good health.

The chain is built from TRBV12-3 or TRBV12-4 and TRBJ2-3; the TRBD1 assignment by TCRdb is unverifiable without DNA. The CDR3 spans 15 residues. CDR3 sequence reads: CASSLGPPGTDTQYF.

The genes are TRBV4-2 and TRBJ2-3. CDR3 size: 15 residues. Germline-derived CDR1 and CDR2 are LGHNA and YNFKEQ. CDR3 loop: CASSQDGDDTDTQYF.

The CDR3 sequence is CSVGGERYSNQPQHF. The chain recombines TRBV29-1 with TRBJ1-5. Germline V gene lookup returns CDR1 SQVTM and CDR2 ANQGSEA. The CDR3 has 15 residues.

The chain joins TRBV20-1 to TRBJ2-3; the D call from TCRdb, TRBD2, cannot be confirmed without DNA. The germline CDR1 and CDR2 sequences are DFQATT and SNEGSKA (reference sequence). This CDR3 is 14 amino acids long. The CDR3 spells CSAIQREGADTQYF.

J is TRBJ1-5 and V is TRBV12-3 or TRBV12-4; no DNA is available, so the TRBD1 call from TCRdb remains unchecked. The CDR3 spans 17 residues. CDR3 residues: CASSLEGGGRGNQPQHF.

The chain has TRBV12-3 or TRBV12-4 and TRBJ2-5; the TRBD1 assignment by TCRdb is unverifiable without DNA. The CDR3 is 13 amino acids. The CDR3 is CASRQTGGETQYF.

The chain employs TRBV12-3 or TRBV12-4 and TRBJ2-1; the TRBD2 assignment by TCRdb is unverifiable without DNA. This CDR3 contains 16 residues. The CDR3 is CASSGLAVLQVHEQFF.

The chain couples TRBV7-3 to TRBJ2-3. Germline V gene lookup returns CDR1 SGHTA and CDR2 FQGTGA. The CDR3 loop spans 13 amino acids. This chain's CDR3 is CASSPTDGYTQYF. The whole variable domain, filled in from reference TRBV7-3 and TRBJ2-3, reads GAGVSQTPSNKVTEKGKYVELRCDPISGHTALYWYRQSLGQGPEFLIYFQGTGAADDSGLPNDRFFAVRPEGSVSTLKIQRTERGDSAVYLCASSPTDGYTQYFGPGTRLTVL.

The V and J genes are TRBV6-6 and TRBJ1-5; TCRdb's assignment of TRBD1 cannot be checked, as there is no DNA. Germline assignment: CDR1 MNHNY and CDR2 SVGAGI (reference sequence). This CDR3 is built from 12 residues. CDR3 residues: CASQGADQPQHF.

The chain couples TRBV5-4 to TRBJ2-2; TCRdb selects TRBD1, and the lack of DNA leaves this call unchecked. The CDR3 covers 15 residues. Germline V gene data show CDR1 as SGHNT and CDR2 as YYREEE (reference sequence). CDR3 amino acids: CASSRGARDTGELFF.

CDR3 in amino acids: CASSFPFTEAFF. The rearrangement links TRBV12-3 or TRBV12-4 to TRBJ1-1. The CDR3 is made up of 12 amino acids.

Here the CDR3 reads CASRQGGLSLNEQFF. J is TRBJ2-1 and V is TRBV19; the TRBD1 assignment by TCRdb is unverifiable without DNA. Germline CDR1 reads LNHDA; CDR2 reads SQIVND (reference sequence). The CDR3 is made up of 15 amino acids.

The chain carries TRBV30 and TRBJ2-4; TCRdb's D call of TRBD2 is untestable without DNA. Germline lookup yields CDR1 GTSNPN and CDR2 SVGIG (reference sequence). The length of the CDR3 is 11 residues. The CDR3 protein is CAGLAEDIQYF. The variable domain in full, completed from reference TRBV30 and TRBJ2-4, reads SQTIHQWPATLVQPVGSPLSLECTVEGTSNPNLYWYRQAAGRGLQLLFYSVGIGQISSEVPQNLSASRPQDRQFILSSKKLLLSDSGFYLCAGLAEDIQYFGAGTRLSVL.

The V call is TRBV28, the J call TRBJ2-7; TCRdb picks TRBD2, but there is no DNA to check that call. There are 14 residues in the CDR3. CDR1 is MDHEN and CDR2 is SYDVKM in the germline V gene. The CDR3 protein is CASTPSGLPYEQYF.

The chain couples TRBV7-6 to TRBJ2-5; TCRdb indicates TRBD2, and absent DNA this call remains unverified. The CDR3 spans 18 residues. In germline, CDR1 is SGHVS, CDR2 FNYEAQ. CDR3 sequence: CASSFALAGAVGQETQYF.

The chain combines TRBV12-3 or TRBV12-4 with TRBJ2-3. The CDR3 has 12 residues. The CDR3 is CATSSNTDTQYF.

The chain joins TRBV20-1 to TRBJ2-1; TCRdb outputs TRBD1, but without DNA this stays unchecked. CDR1 and CDR2 from the germline V gene are DFQATT and SNEGSKA (reference sequence). The CDR3 extends over 14 amino acids. This chain's CDR3 is CSAQGQGVYNEQFF.

The chain has TRBV6-5 and TRBJ2-1. CDR1 is MNHEY and CDR2 is SVGAGI in the germline V gene. CDR3 length: 14 residues. CDR3: CASRRVSGDNEQFF.

The rearrangement uses TRBV12-3 or TRBV12-4 and TRBJ2-1; the D gene TCRdb calls, TRBD1, cannot be checked with no DNA. CDR3 size: 16 residues. The CDR3 region is CASRLGGTGGSGEQFF.

This CDR3 is CATSGPRRDTQYF. The J gene is TRBJ2-3, the V gene TRBV15; lacking DNA, the TRBD2 call made by TCRdb goes unchecked. The CDR3 sequence is 13 residues long. Germline CDR1 reads LNHNV; CDR2 reads YYDKDF (reference sequence).

This sequence joins TRBV12-3 or TRBV12-4 and TRBJ2-2; TCRdb calls TRBD1, which cannot be checked without DNA. This CDR3 has 15 amino acids. The CDR3 sequence: CASSPPDRAGGELFF.